This T cell receptor beta chain was documented in a study of early T cells in non-severe SARS-CoV-2 infection. The overall study: Chains from this unsorted whole-blood bulk RNA could not be paired.

Individual cDNA molecules each received unique molecular identifiers attached to them. TCRdb called the 5' RACE reads again in MiXCR, with one record for every CDR3 protein. The profile shows tens of thousands of distinct CDR3 sequences, approximately 9.9% of them singletons. Looked up from germline, CDR1 is LGHNA and CDR2 is YNFKEQ. V lost 0 bases to trimming and J lost 1 base; unmatched junction nucleotides: 4. The CDR3 is made up of 16 amino acids. This clonotype has a handful of counts. This rearrangement joins TRBV4-2 to TRBJ2-5; TRBD1 matches 8 bases. The sequencing sample was made of whole blood. This TCR was sampled from an adult who was a healthcare worker with PCR-confirmed SARS-CoV-2 infection or an uninfected control (not recorded which). For the CDR3, the DNA is TGTGCCAGCAGCCAAGAAAGGACAGGGACCCAAGAGACCCAGTACTTC. This translates into CASSQERTGTQETQYF.